One and the same sample provided the 27 T cell receptor beta chains below, sequenced in a study of beta chain features in type 1 diabetes. General study points: Shortening of TCRB CDR3s, moderate but significant, appeared in all four CD4+ subsets of Type 1 diabetes patients.

No antigen has been identified for these receptors. The investigators reverse transcribed all of the isolated RNA, so they sequenced expressed TCRB transcripts. Profiled with immunoSEQ multiplex PCR; TCRdb holds only in-frame clones, not every one. Here the sample spans around 710,000 clones, around an eighth being singletons. Sequenced: naive CD4+ T cells from blood. These receptors all stem from a man aged 30 to 45 with type 1 diabetes.

The sample holds a few counts of this clone. The V gene is TRBV7-2, the J gene TRBJ2-1; tentative D call: TRBD2 (6 bases). The CDR3 is 14 residues long. The V and J ends lost 5 bases and 5 bases respectively, with 13 bases between them. The germline V gene has CDR1 SGHTA and CDR2 FQGNSA. For the CDR3, the DNA is TGTGCCAGCAGCCCCCGGCGGGGACACAATGAGCAGTTCTTC. This sequence encodes CASSPRRGHNEQFF.

The chain joins TRBV7-2 to TRBJ1-4, with 9 bases aligning to TRBD1. The J segment lost 8 bases and the V segment lost 5 bases, leaving 9 bases of the junction unmatched. The CDR3 is made up of 15 amino acids. Germline values: CDR1 SGHTA, CDR2 FQGNSA. The CDR3 DNA reads as TGTGCCAGCAGCCTACGGACAGGGGCGGAGGAAAAACTGTTTTTT. Translating gives CASSLRTGAEEKLFF.

The rearrangement uses TRBV6-5 and TRBJ1-4; D possibly corresponds to TRBD1 (6 bases). This CDR3 spans 14 amino acids. Trimming left V 4 bases short and J 4 bases short, with 10 bases between. The germline gives CDR1 MNHEY, CDR2 SVGAGI. The CDR3 region has the DNA TGTGCCAGCAGTTCCCTAGGGGGTAATGAAAAACTGTTTTTT. Translated, it gives CASSSLGGNEKLFF.

This clone showed up just a few times. The chain joins TRBV11-2 to TRBJ2-1; no definite D call. Germline CDR1 is SGHAT and CDR2 is FQNNGV. The ends were cut back, 0 bases at V and 8 bases at J, with 14 bases in the middle. The length of the CDR3 is 15 residues. The CDR3 bases are TGTGCCAGCAGCTTAGATCAAAGGCTAGTCGATGAGCAGTTCTTC. Translating it yields CASSLDQRLVDEQFF.

The chain recombines TRBV4-3 with TRBJ1-5; D not certain. V lost 0 bases, J lost 4 bases, and 7 bases lay in between. This CDR3 contains 14 residues. From germline, CDR1 is LGHNA and CDR2 YSLEER. DNA for the CDR3: TGCGCCAGCAGCCAAGACGTACTTAATCAGCCCCAGCATTTT. Translating it yields CASSQDVLNQPQHF.

The chain employs TRBV29-1 and TRBJ2-1, with D maybe TRBD1 (6 bases). V was clipped by 8 bases and J by 0 bases, with 14 bases between them. Germline-derived CDR1 and CDR2 are SQVTM and ANQGSEA. CDR3 size: 14 residues. The CDR3 nucleotides are TGCAGCTTTCGGCAGGGGAGCTCCTACAATGAGCAGTTCTTC. Its protein is CSFRQGSSYNEQFF.

CDR3 sequence reads: CASSGPLGGGTYF. The CDR3 DNA reads TGTGCCAGCAGTGGGCCCCTAGGTGGGGGTACGTATTTT. The chain employs TRBV2 and TRBJ2-3; possibly TRBD1 or TRBD2 for D (5 bases each). CDR1 SNHLY and CDR2 FYNNEI come from the germline V gene. With 4 bases removed from V and 14 bases from J, the gap between germline ends came to 19 bases. The CDR3 runs 13 residues. Based on the CDR3 plus reference TRBV2 and TRBJ2-3, the full variable domain is EPEVTQTPSHQVTQMGQEVILRCVPISNHLYFYWYRQILGQKVEFLVSFYNNEISEKSEIFDDQFSVERPDGSNFTLKIRSTKLEDSAMYFCASSGPLGGGTYFGPGTRLTVL.

The V gene is TRBV2, the J gene TRBJ1-3; possibly TRBD1 for D (5 bases). This CDR3 is built from 14 residues. Germline CDR1 and CDR2: SNHLY and FYNNEI. V was trimmed by 8 bases and J by 0 bases, leaving 11 bases between them. The CDR3 here is CASSGMNSGNTIYF. DNA of the CDR3: TGTGCCAGCTCAGGGATGAACTCTGGAAACACCATATATTTT.

The chain links TRBV4-1 to TRBJ2-7; D is unresolved. V lost 4 bases and J lost 3, with 13 bases in between. Germline values: CDR1 MGHRA, CDR2 YSYEKL. This CDR3 has 14 residues. The CDR3 reads CASSLVKDGYEQYF. The CDR3 nucleotides are TGCGCCAGCAGCCTCGTAAAGGACGGCTACGAGCAGTACTTC.

The gene calls are TRBV29-1 and TRBJ2-5, with 9 bases that match TRBD1. V was pared by 1 base and J by 11 bases, with 14 bases of the junction left unmatched. The CDR3 spans 15 residues. Germline CDR1 reads SQVTM; CDR2 reads ANQGSEA. The CDR3 here is CSVEALGQGVGEQYF. CDR3 sequence (DNA): TGCAGCGTTGAAGCCCTGGGACAGGGCGTCGGAGAGCAGTACTTC.

V gene TRBV6-6 combines with J gene TRBJ1-6; 7 nucleotides line up with TRBD1. Germline CDR1 MNHNY, CDR2 SVGAGI (reference sequence). The CDR3 has 12 residues. Trimming at V came to 7 bases and at J to 13 bases, leaving 7 bases not matched to a gene. The chain's CDR3 is CASIGDRAPLHF. CDR3 bases: TGTGCCAGCATCGGTGACAGGGCGCCCCTCCACTTT.

This clone was seen only a few times. The rearrangement uses TRBV18 and TRBJ1-6; 7 bases agree with TRBD1. V dropped 5 bases and J dropped 9; count of bases not matched to a gene: 10. Germline V gene sequence: CDR1 KGHSH, CDR2 LQKENI. CDR3 length equals 15 residues. As DNA, the CDR3 is TGTGCCAGCTCATCAAACAGGGGCTGGAGTTCACCCCTCCACTTT. It specifies CASSSNRGWSSPLHF.

This chain connects TRBV19 to TRBJ1-5; D is ambiguous. This CDR3 is 14 amino acids long. The V gene's germline CDR1 is LNHDA and CDR2 SQIVND (reference sequence). V shed 7 bases and J shed 3 bases, with 13 bases lying between them. CDR3 protein: CASKGTVFNQPQHF. Written as DNA, the CDR3 is TGTGCCAGTAAAGGTACGGTGTTCAATCAGCCCCAGCATTTT.

Only a few counts were recorded for this clone. The chain has TRBV2 and TRBJ2-1, with D unresolved. Germline V gene sequence: CDR1 SNHLY, CDR2 FYNNEI. The CDR3 runs 12 residues. V was pared by 2 bases and J by 7 bases, with 6 bases between. The CDR3 loop is CASSELANEQFF. In nucleotides, the CDR3 is TGTGCCAGCAGTGAACTGGCGAATGAGCAGTTCTTC.

The chain recombines TRBV19 with TRBJ2-1, with TRBD2 matching over 8 bases. J was trimmed by 10 bases and V by 3 bases; bases with no gene match: 8. The CDR3 loop spans 14 amino acids. Germline CDR1 LNHDA, CDR2 SQIVND (reference sequence). CDR3 amino acids: CASSIALAGLEQFF. Written as DNA, the CDR3 is TGTGCCAGTAGTATCGCTCTAGCGGGCCTGGAGCAGTTCTTC.

This clone was detected a few times. The chain links TRBV30 to TRBJ2-6; perhaps TRBD1 as D (5 bases). The CDR3 extends over 15 amino acids. The germline gives CDR1 GTSNPN, CDR2 SVGIG (reference sequence). V lost 4 bases to trimming and J lost 0 bases, with 10 bases between them. The CDR3, as DNA: TGTGCCTGGACGCAAGACAGCTCTGGGGCCAACGTCCTGACTTTC. Its protein product is CAWTQDSSGANVLTF.

V gene TRBV7-2 combines with J gene TRBJ1-4, with D possibly matching TRBD1 (6 bases). V gave up 10 bases and J gave up 6 bases, with 9 bases separating them. This CDR3 is built from 11 residues. Germline V gene data show CDR1 as SGHTA and CDR2 as FQGNSA. The CDR3 sequence is CAIQGDEKLFF. The CDR3 coding sequence is TGTGCCATACAGGGTGATGAAAAACTGTTTTTT.

This clone has only a few counts. This chain connects TRBV9 to TRBJ2-5, with 7 bases lining up with TRBD2. J lost 5 bases, V lost 4 bases, and 8 bases had no gene match. Germline CDR1 reads SGDLS; CDR2 reads YYNGEE. CDR3 size: 14 residues. CDR3 sequence: CASSPMPGGETQYF. The CDR3 DNA reads as TGTGCCAGCAGCCCGATGCCCGGGGGGGAGACCCAGTACTTC.

This chain uses TRBV14 with TRBJ1-4, with TRBD1 identical over 9 bases. In germline, CDR1 is SGHDN, CDR2 FVKESK. The CDR3 extends over 16 amino acids. Trimming cost V 4 bases and J 8 bases; bases outside gene matches: 11. The CDR3 loop is CASSRGQGPSLEKLFF. CDR3 DNA: TGTGCCAGCAGCCGGGGACAGGGTCCCTCTCTCGAAAAACTGTTTTTT.

V and J are TRBV12-5 and TRBJ1-2; 8 bases match TRBD1. The V gene's germline CDR1 is LGHNT and CDR2 FRNRAP. This CDR3 region has 14 residues. Unmatched junction bases numbered 12, after V lost 8 bases and J lost 7 bases. CDR3 DNA sequence: TGTGCTAGTTCTAAGCAGGGGGCGCCGGGTGGCTACACCTTC. It is translated as CASSKQGAPGGYTF. Complete variable domain (other parts from reference TRBV12-5 and TRBJ1-2): DARVTQTPRHKVTEMGQEVTMRCQPILGHNTVFWYRQTMMQGLELLAYFRNRAPLDDSGMPKDRFSAEMPDATLATLKIQPSEPRDSAVYFCASSKQGAPGGYTFGSGTRLTVV.

The chain links TRBV10-3 to TRBJ1-2; tentatively, D is TRBD1 (5 bases). This CDR3 is built from 14 residues. CDR1 and CDR2 (germline): ENHRY, SYGVKD. Trimming stripped 2 bases from V and 7 bases from J, with 14 bases between. CDR3 DNA sequence: TGTGCCATCAGTGAGCAGGCAGGGAATAGTGGCTACACCTTC. Protein product: CAISEQAGNSGYTF.

To note about this clone: The DNA is left out, because the CDR3 cannot be placed on it with certainty; the CDR3 is given as TCRdb lists it. The V and J genes are TRBV14 and TRBJ1-4; TRBD1 is the table's D call, not checked against the DNA. Including both end residues, the CDR3 is 15 amino acids long. Germline V lookup: CDR1 SGHDN, CDR2 FVKESK. CDR3 in amino acids: CASSLRAGTASKLFF.

This clone has only a few counts. J is TRBJ1-2 and V is TRBV6-5; TRBD1 matches 8 bases. Germline V gene lookup returns CDR1 MNHEY and CDR2 SVGAGI. V was pared by 5 bases and J by 4 bases, with 9 bases of the junction left unmatched. This CDR3 region has 15 residues. The CDR3 loop is CASSPGQGARYGYTF. CDR3 nucleotide sequence: TGTGCCAGCAGTCCCGGACAGGGAGCACGCTATGGCTACACCTTC.

This clone has only a few counts. Different DNA sequences within this sample yield the same CDR3. The CDR3, as DNA: TGTGCCAGCAGTCTCTACAATGAGCAGTTCTTC. Translated, it gives CASSLYNEQFF. The J gene is TRBJ2-1, the V gene TRBV6-1; D is undetermined. Trimming took off 5 bases at V and 3 bases at J, with 2 bases between the two ends. The CDR3 length is 11 residues. Germline V gene data show CDR1 as MNHNS and CDR2 as SASEGT.

To note about this clone: The junction and the germline gene differ at one end; a read error may be behind it. The V gene is TRBV7-9, the J gene TRBJ1-2; D is unresolved. This CDR3 region has 11 residues. Germline CDR1 SEHNR, CDR2 FQNEAQ (reference sequence). This CDR3 is CASSLGQKCFF. DNA of the CDR3: TGTGCCAGCAGCTTAGGGCAGAAGTGTTTCTTC.

The rearrangement uses TRBV4-3 and TRBJ2-7; 7 nucleotides agree with TRBD1. Germline CDR1 is LGHNA and CDR2 is YSLEER. The length of the CDR3 is 15 residues. V was clipped by 1 base and J by 4 bases; unmatched bases: 7. CDR3 in DNA: TGCGCCAGCAGCCAAGCGACAGGGAATGGGTACGAGCAGTACTTC. It is translated as CASSQATGNGYEQYF.

This clone was detected a few times. The chain uses TRBV7-9 and TRBJ2-1; TRBD1 matches at 8 bases. The CDR3 consists of 16 residues. CDR1 is SEHNR and CDR2 is FQNEAQ in the germline V gene (reference sequence). V lost 5 bases, J lost 0 bases, and 6 bases stayed unmatched. The CDR3 region has the DNA TGTGCCAGCAGCGCATCCACAGGGGGCTCCTACAATGAGCAGTTCTTC. Protein sequence: CASSASTGGSYNEQFF.